What follows are 21 T cell receptor beta chains derived from one specimen sequenced in a study of blood T cell repertoires in COVID-19. Produced via immunoSEQ multiplex PCR; TCRdb's table is partial and in-frame only. This sample yields approximately 150,000 clones, of which roughly 81% are seen a single time; roughly 2.5% belongs to the top ten. Sequenced input: peripheral blood. The receptor source for this set is a woman older than 75 with COVID-19, enrolled during active disease.

The rearrangement uses TRBV10-2 and TRBJ2-3, with TRBD1 as a possible D gene (7 bases). The V end was cut by 0 bases, the J end by 6 bases, with 13 bases between. This CDR3 has 15 amino acids. Germline CDR1 reads WSHSY; CDR2 reads SAAADI. In DNA form, the CDR3 reads TGCGCCAGCAGTGAGTCGGCAGGGGGGTGGGATACGCAGTATTTT. This gives the protein CASSESAGGWDTQYF.

CDR3 nucleotide sequence: TGTGCCAGCAGGCCTCTAGCGGGGGGGCGTGAGCAGTTCTTC. As protein: CASRPLAGGREQFF. The chain couples TRBV6-5 to TRBJ2-1, with 12 bases that match TRBD2. Germline-derived CDR1 and CDR2 are MNHEY and SVGAGI. V shed 6 bases and J 9 bases; nucleotides not matched to a gene: 6. This CDR3 has 14 residues.

The rearrangement joins TRBV29-1 to TRBJ1-2; D might be TRBD1 (6 bases). The CDR3 runs to 13 residues. Trimming removed 7 bases from V and 9 bases from J, with 21 bases in between. CDR1 SQVTM and CDR2 ANQGSEA come from the germline V gene. The CDR3 DNA reads TGCAGCGCTGAGGCGGGCAGGGGAAGGAGCTACACCTTC. Residues: CSAEAGRGRSYTF. The whole variable domain, filled in from reference TRBV29-1 and TRBJ1-2, reads SAVISQKPSRDICQRGTSLTIQCQVDSQVTMMFWYRQQPGQSLTLIATANQGSEATYESGFVIDKFPISRPNLTFSTLTVSNMSPEDSSIYLCSAEAGRGRSYTFGSGTRLTVV.

The chain joins TRBV24-1 to TRBJ1-5; 8 bases match TRBD1. V shed 9 bases and J 2 bases; nucleotides not matched to a gene: 17. The germline CDR1 and CDR2 sequences are KGHDR and SFDVKD. This CDR3 has 18 residues. CDR3 sequence (DNA): TGTGCCACCGATCAGATTATAGGGGCAGGGGGCCGCAATCAGCCCCAGCATTTT. Its protein product is CATDQIIGAGGRNQPQHF.

V gene TRBV7-9 combines with J gene TRBJ2-3, with 9 bases that match TRBD2. The V and J ends lost 7 bases and 2 bases, in that order; junction bases with no gene match: 7. The CDR3 length is 15 residues. Per the germline V gene, CDR1 is SEHNR and CDR2 is FQNEAQ (reference sequence). The CDR3 reads CASNPPGLATDTQYF. CDR3 bases: TGTGCCAGCAACCCGCCGGGACTAGCCACAGATACGCAGTATTTT.

This clone was seen a few times. The CDR3 spells CASSFSLYNEQFF. In DNA, the CDR3 is TGTGCCAGCAGCTTCTCACTTTACAATGAGCAGTTCTTC. The chain is built from TRBV7-3 and TRBJ2-1, with D hard to call. CDR3 size: 13 residues. Germline V gene data show CDR1 as SGHTA and CDR2 as FQGTGA. V was pared by 3 bases and J by 4 bases, with 7 bases between.

The rearrangement links TRBV2 to TRBJ2-7, with 10 bases matching TRBD2. The V and J ends lost 5 bases and 2 bases, in that order; junction bases with no gene match: 12. CDR1 and CDR2 (germline): SNHLY, FYNNEI. The CDR3 has 17 residues. The CDR3 region is CASSLTASGRLTYEQYF. DNA of the CDR3: TGTGCCAGCAGTCTAACAGCTAGCGGGAGATTAACCTACGAGCAGTACTTC.

The gene calls are TRBV5-4 and TRBJ1-4; D gene uncertain. Trimming took 0 bases from V and 4 from J, leaving 4 bases between them. Germline lookup yields CDR1 SGHNT and CDR2 YYREEE (reference sequence). The CDR3 covers 13 residues. CDR3 loop: CASSLANNEKLFF. The DNA of the CDR3 is TGTGCCAGCAGCTTGGCAAATAATGAAAAACTGTTTTTT.

This chain connects TRBV24-1 to TRBJ1-2; 11 bases align to TRBD1. This CDR3 has 17 residues. Germline V CDR1 and CDR2: KGHDR, SFDVKD. V lost 0 bases and J lost 3; bases outside the gene matches: 5. The CDR3 here is CATSDLHRDRGYYGYTF. DNA for the CDR3: TGTGCCACCAGTGATTTGCATCGGGACAGGGGGTACTATGGCTACACCTTC.

The chain is built from TRBV9 and TRBJ2-5; TRBD2 matches 11 bases. J gave up 3 bases and V 1 base, and 5 bases lay outside the gene matches. Germline V gene sequence: CDR1 SGDLS, CDR2 YYNGEE. This CDR3 has 16 amino acids. CDR3 coding DNA: TGTGCCAGCAGCGTATTTATGGGACTAGCGGAAGAGACCCAGTACTTC. Residues: CASSVFMGLAEETQYF.

The chain recombines TRBV4-3 with TRBJ2-1, with 8 bases that match TRBD2. Trimming took 6 bases from V and 4 from J; bases not matched to a gene: 5. This CDR3 comprises 14 residues. CDR1 and CDR2 (germline): LGHNA, YSLEER. The CDR3 loop reads CASSNAGGYNEQFF. The DNA for the CDR3 is TGCGCCAGCAGTAATGCGGGGGGATACAATGAGCAGTTCTTC.

The chain links TRBV19 to TRBJ1-6; D may be TRBD1 (6 bases). Trimming cost V 9 bases and J 9 bases, with 24 bases left between them. Germline loops: CDR1 LNHDA, CDR2 SQIVND (reference sequence). This CDR3 region has 16 residues. The CDR3 DNA follows: TGTGCCAGGACATCACCGGGACATGGGATTGGTTCACCCCTCCACTTT. Protein sequence: CARTSPGHGIGSPLHF. Drawing the rest from reference TRBV19 and TRBJ1-6, the complete variable domain is DGGITQSPKYLFRKEGQNVTLSCEQNLNHDAMYWYRQDPGQGLRLIYYSQIVNDFQKGDIAEGYSVSREKKESFPLTVTSAQKNPTAFYLCARTSPGHGIGSPLHFGNGTRLTVT.

J is TRBJ1-2 and V is TRBV5-1, with no clear D. This CDR3 comprises 12 residues. Trimming took 0 bases from V and 5 from J, leaving 5 bases between them. Germline V gene lookup returns CDR1 SGHRS and CDR2 YFSETQ. DNA of the CDR3: TGCGCCAGCAGCTTGGGAGGGTATGGCTACACCTTC. Translation: CASSLGGYGYTF.

This clone was detected only once. The chain uses TRBV10-3 and TRBJ1-3, with 8 bases identical to TRBD1. The CDR3 is 14 residues long. CDR1 is ENHRY and CDR2 is SYGVKD in the germline V gene. J was trimmed by 4 bases and V by 5 bases; bases with no gene match: 4. The CDR3 protein is CAISLDRVGNTIYF. CDR3 DNA: TGTGCCATCAGTCTGGACAGGGTCGGAAACACCATATATTTT.

The chain links TRBV2 to TRBJ2-1, with 12 bases aligning to TRBD2. Looked up from germline, CDR1 is SNHLY and CDR2 is FYNNEI. The CDR3 runs 20 residues. With 4 bases clipped from V and 0 bases from J, the junction kept 13 bases outside the gene matches. The CDR3 loop is CASSGYPGLAGGSSYNEQFF. Here the CDR3 DNA reads TGTGCCAGCAGTGGCTACCCGGGACTAGCGGGCGGAAGCTCCTACAATGAGCAGTTCTTC.

This clone came up once. The junction shows a germline mismatch at one end, possibly a read error. Other nucleotide sequences in the sample specify the same CDR3. The chain couples TRBV7-2 to TRBJ2-1; TRBD2 agrees at 11 bases. From germline, CDR1 is SGHTA and CDR2 FQGNSA. The CDR3 extends over 15 amino acids. The CDR3 reads CASSLAGGPYNEQFF. The DNA for the CDR3 is TGTGCCAGCAGCCTAGCGGGAGGACCCTACAATGAGCAGTTCTTC. Based on the CDR3 plus reference TRBV7-2 and TRBJ2-1, the full variable domain is GAGVSQSPSNKVTEKGKDVELRCDPISGHTALYWYRQSLGQGLEFLIYFQGNSAPDKSGLPSDRFSAERTGGSVSTLTIQRTQQEDSAVYLCASSLAGGPYNEQFFGPGTRLTVL.

The rearrangement joins TRBV2 to TRBJ2-5, with a weak D call TRBD1 (6 bases). CDR3 length: 13 residues. Trimming shortened V by 10 bases and J by 4 bases, and 16 bases separated the two germline ends. Germline values: CDR1 SNHLY, CDR2 FYNNEI. The CDR3 loop is CATMRIGGETQYF. In DNA, the CDR3 is TGTGCCACCATGCGTATAGGGGGAGAGACCCAGTACTTC.

The J gene is TRBJ1-2, the V gene TRBV25-1, with 9 bases that match TRBD1. The CDR3 length is 15 residues. CDR1 and CDR2 (germline): MGHDK, SYGVNS. Unmatched junction bases numbered 0, after V lost 1 base and J lost 0 bases. CDR3 protein: CASSEWTGANYGYTF. The CDR3 nucleotides read TGTGCCAGCAGTGAATGGACAGGGGCTAACTATGGCTACACCTTC.

The V and J genes are TRBV7-2 and TRBJ1-5; 8 bases map to TRBD1. J lost 6 bases, V lost 5 bases, and 6 bases had no gene match. The CDR3 consists of 14 residues. Per germline, CDR1 SGHTA and CDR2 FQGNSA. CDR3 DNA: TGTGCCAGCAGCAGGACAGGGTACGGTCAGCCCCAGCATTTT. Its translation is CASSRTGYGQPQHF. The full variable domain, with the rest looked up from reference TRBV7-2 and TRBJ1-5, is GAGVSQSPSNKVTEKGKDVELRCDPISGHTALYWYRQSLGQGLEFLIYFQGNSAPDKSGLPSDRFSAERTGGSVSTLTIQRTQQEDSAVYLCASSRTGYGQPQHFGDGTRLSIL.

This chain joins TRBV5-1 and TRBJ2-3; weak D call: TRBD2 (6 bases). Germline V gene sequence: CDR1 SGHRS, CDR2 YFSETQ. CDR3 length: 17 amino acids. V was trimmed by 4 bases and J by 1 base, leaving 19 bases between them. The CDR3 region is CASSNHPVKRGTDTQYF. The CDR3 coding sequence is TGCGCCAGCAGCAACCACCCCGTAAAGCGGGGCACAGATACGCAGTATTTT.

This chain joins TRBV7-9 and TRBJ2-5; 8 bases align to TRBD2. Looked up from germline, CDR1 is SEHNR and CDR2 is FQNEAQ (reference sequence). The CDR3 has 16 residues. V lost 0 bases and J lost 5; bases outside the gene matches: 8. The CDR3 here is CASSLAQLAGIETQYF. The CDR3 nucleotides are TGTGCCAGCAGCTTAGCCCAATTAGCGGGGATTGAGACCCAGTACTTC. The full variable domain, completed using reference TRBV7-9 and TRBJ2-5, is DTGVSQNPRHKITKRGQNVTFRCDPISEHNRLYWYRQTLGQGPEFLTYFQNEAQLEKSRLLSDRFSAERPKGSFSTLEIQRTEQGDSAMYLCASSLAQLAGIETQYFGPGTRLLVL.